The rows below give T cell receptor beta chains drawn from one sample of a study of T cell responses to AZD1222 COVID-19 vaccine. Repertoires were generated with immunoSEQ multiplex PCR, while TCRdb's copy carries only in-frame clones and drops some. The table has about 160,000 clones, 75% to 95% seen once. The sequences come from peripheral blood, collected 28 days after the second AZD1222 dose. The receptor source for this set is an adult who received the AZD1222 COVID-19 vaccine. Both conserved end residues are part of each CDR3. The order of the fields is J gene, V gene, clone size, D gene, CDR3 DNA, CDR3 protein. A D gene is named only where the DNA matches it firmly. Clone size is not always given. Where it is, it says once, few, many or a class for expanded clones.

J gene: TRBJ1-1
V gene: TRBV18
clone size: .
D gene: .
CDR3 DNA: TGTGCCAGCTCACGAGGGGACACTGAAGCTTTCTTT
CDR3 protein: CASSRGDTEAFF

J gene: TRBJ2-2
V gene: TRBV19
clone size: .
D gene: .
CDR3 DNA: TGTGCCAGTAGTATAGATGCGAACACCGGGGAGCTGTTTTTT
CDR3 protein: CASSIDANTGELFF

J gene: TRBJ2-7
V gene: TRBV5-1
clone size: .
D gene: TRBD2
CDR3 DNA: TGCGCCAGCAGCTTGAGTCCGGGAGGGGACTACGAGCAGTACTTC
CDR3 protein: CASSLSPGGDYEQYF

J gene: TRBJ2-2
V gene: TRBV27
clone size: .
D gene: .
CDR3 DNA: TGTGCCAGCAGTTTATGGCACACCGGGGAGCTGTTTTTT
CDR3 protein: CASSLWHTGELFF

J gene: TRBJ1-2
V gene: TRBV7-9
clone size: .
D gene: .
CDR3 DNA: TGTGCCAGCAGCTTAGTAGGGGTCAAACAAAACTATGGCTACACCTTC
CDR3 protein: CASSLVGVKQNYGYTF

J gene: TRBJ1-4
V gene: TRBV25-1
clone size: .
D gene: .
CDR3 DNA: TGTGCCAGCTCTACTCATGGAGGGAAAAATGAAAAACTGTTTTTT
CDR3 protein: CASSTHGGKNEKLFF

J gene: TRBJ2-7
V gene: TRBV15
clone size: .
D gene: .
CDR3 DNA: TGTGCCACCAGCAGATACGCAGGAGCTGAGGAGCAGTACTTC
CDR3 protein: CATSRYAGAEEQYF

J gene: TRBJ2-2
V gene: TRBV11-2
clone size: once
D gene: TRBD2
CDR3 DNA: TGTGCCAGCAGCTTAGACGGGAGGGATAACACCGGGGAGCTGTTTTTT
CDR3 protein: CASSLDGRDNTGELFF

J gene: TRBJ2-7
V gene: TRBV10-3
clone size: .
D gene: .
CDR3 DNA: TGTGCCATCACTGAAGGGGGGGCGAGCGAGCAGTACTTC
CDR3 protein: CAITEGGASEQYF

J gene: TRBJ1-3
V gene: TRBV6-5
clone size: once
D gene: .
CDR3 DNA: TGTGCCAGCAGCTCTTTAAGGACAATGGGAAACACCATATATTTT
CDR3 protein: CASSSLRTMGNTIYF

J gene: TRBJ2-5
V gene: TRBV11-2
clone size: .
D gene: .
CDR3 DNA: TGTGCCAGCAGCTTCACATCGGCGGGAAGGGAGACCCAGTACTTC
CDR3 protein: CASSFTSAGRETQYF

J gene: TRBJ1-4
V gene: TRBV7-9
clone size: .
D gene: TRBD1
CDR3 DNA: TGTGCCAGCAGCTTTCCCTACAGGGGGAACGATGAAAAACTGTTTTTT
CDR3 protein: CASSFPYRGNDEKLFF

J gene: TRBJ2-3
V gene: TRBV2
clone size: .
D gene: .
CDR3 DNA: TGTGCCAGCAGTGACCTACAGGGATTGGAGGATACGCAGTATTTT
CDR3 protein: CASSDLQGLEDTQYF